This T cell receptor beta chain emerged from a study of T cells in localized non-small cell lung cancer. Generated by immunoSEQ multiplex PCR, the TCRdb table keeps only in-frame clones and is missing some. The sample lists 50,000 or so clones, approximately 80% occurring once. The CDR3 has 12 residues. Germline V gives CDR1 SGDLS, CDR2 YYNGEE. Trimming took off 0 bases at V and 8 bases at J, with 5 bases between the two ends. The material sequenced was peripheral blood, taken before any cancer treatment. The TCR originated in a female donor over 55 with stage II squamous cell lung carcinoma. The rearrangement uses TRBV9 and TRBJ1-4; no clear D. The CDR3 nucleotides read TGTGCCAGCAGCGTAGTTCCAGAAAAACTGTTTTTT. It encodes CASSVVPEKLFF.